This TCR beta chain was obtained from a study of shared clonotypes between healthy human individuals. Across the whole study: The study used three CD4 naive, three CD4 memory, two CD8 naive and one CD8 memory plate per donor.

With regard to this clone: Antigen unknown.

TCRdb's copy holds only in-frame clones and misses some; the assay was immunoSEQ multiplex PCR. This repertoire shows 2 million or so clones, 85% to 95% found once; its top ten account for more than 0.1%. Regarding the study as a whole: The study drew on few donors, limiting represented genetic and exposure-history diversity.

This receptor was obtained from a man aged 18 to 29 in good health. The sample consisted of naive CD4+ T cells sorted from blood. Described subset: CD45RA+ positively selected.

As DNA, the CDR3 is TGTGCCAGCAGCCCCCACCCGACCTCACGGGAAGTTCTCAATGAGCAGTTCTTC. Translated: CASSPHPTSREVLNEQFF. The chain uses TRBV7-9 and TRBJ2-1; a possible D gene is TRBD2 (5 bases). CDR3 size: 18 residues. Germline lookup yields CDR1 SEHNR and CDR2 FQNEAQ (reference sequence). V shed 5 bases and J shed 6 bases, with 26 bases lying between them. The whole variable domain, filled in from reference TRBV7-9 and TRBJ2-1, reads DTGVSQNPRHKITKRGQNVTFRCDPISEHNRLYWYRQTLGQGPEFLTYFQNEAQLEKSRLLSDRFSAERPKGSFSTLEIQRTEQGDSAMYLCASSPHPTSREVLNEQFFGPGTRLTVL.